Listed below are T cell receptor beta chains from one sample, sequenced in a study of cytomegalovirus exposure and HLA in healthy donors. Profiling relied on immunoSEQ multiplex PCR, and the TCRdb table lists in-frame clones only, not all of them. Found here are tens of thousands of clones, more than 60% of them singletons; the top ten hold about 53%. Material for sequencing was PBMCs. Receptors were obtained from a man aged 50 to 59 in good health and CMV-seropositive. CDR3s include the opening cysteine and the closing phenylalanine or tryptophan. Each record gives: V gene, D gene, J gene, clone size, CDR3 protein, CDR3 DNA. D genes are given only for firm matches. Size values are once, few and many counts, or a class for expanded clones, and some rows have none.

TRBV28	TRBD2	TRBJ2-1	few	CASSLVGLAGGYGEQFF	TGTGCCAGCAGTTTAGTAGGACTAGCGGGAGGTTACGGTGAGCAGTTCTTC
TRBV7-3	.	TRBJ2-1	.	CASSLTGLASNEQFF	TGTGCCAGCAGCTTAACGGGCCTAGCGTCGAATGAGCAGTTCTTC
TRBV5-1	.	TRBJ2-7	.	CASSITVSYEQYF	TGCGCCAGCAGCATAACAGTTTCCTACGAGCAGTACTTC
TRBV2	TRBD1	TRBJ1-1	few	CASSDSGTGGKGAEAFF	TGTGCCAGCAGCGACTCCGGGACAGGGGGTAAAGGGGCTGAAGCTTTCTTT
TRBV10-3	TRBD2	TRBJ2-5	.	CATRGREGETQYF	TGTGCCACACGAGGGCGGGAGGGAGAGACCCAGTACTTC
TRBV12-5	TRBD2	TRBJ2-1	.	CASGLVESGTSGRFNEQFF	TGTGCTAGTGGTTTGGTAGAGTCCGGGACTAGCGGGAGGTTCAATGAGCAGTTCTTC
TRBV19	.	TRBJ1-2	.	CASRTPGGGRGYTF	TGTGCCAGTAGGACTCCGGGGGGGGGCAGGGGCTACACCTTC
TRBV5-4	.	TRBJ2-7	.	CASSSRLGSSYEQYF	TGTGCCAGCAGCTCGAGACTAGGATCCTCCTACGAGCAGTACTTC
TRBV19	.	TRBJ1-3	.	CASGPSRGNTIYF	TGTGCTTCAGGGCCAAGTAGGGGAAACACCATATATTTT
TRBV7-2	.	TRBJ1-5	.	CASSLATEYSNQPQHF	TGTGCCAGCAGCTTAGCGACGGAGTATAGCAATCAGCCCCAGCATTTT
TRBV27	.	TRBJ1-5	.	CASRSVSNQPQHF	TGTGCCAGCAGGAGCGTAAGCAATCAGCCCCAGCATTTT
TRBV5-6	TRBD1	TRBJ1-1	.	CASSWLTGRTEAFF	TGTGCCAGCAGCTGGCTGACAGGGAGGACTGAAGCTTTCTTT
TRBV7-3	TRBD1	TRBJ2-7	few	CASSRDSTYEQYF	TGTGCCAGCAGCCGGGACAGTACCTACGAGCAGTACTTC
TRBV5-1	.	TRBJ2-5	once	CASSERTAEGETQYF	TGCGCCAGCAGCGAGCGGACCGCGGAGGGGGAGACCCAGTACTTC
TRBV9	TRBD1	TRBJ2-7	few	CASSVEDRSYEQYF	TGTGCCAGCAGCGTAGAGGACAGGTCCTACGAGCAGTACTTC
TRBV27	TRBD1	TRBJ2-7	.	CASSTPGQDYEQYF	TGTGCCAGCAGCACTCCGGGACAGGACTACGAGCAGTACTTC
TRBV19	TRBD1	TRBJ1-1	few	CASSIGYRGGTEAFF	TGTGCCAGTAGTATAGGCTACAGGGGAGGCACTGAAGCTTTCTTT